The present entry profiles one T cell receptor (beta chain) with its context. PCR involved 60 Vbeta and 13 Jbeta primers. Sequenced by immunoSEQ multiplex PCR; TCRdb stores in-frame clones only, minus some. Of around 170,000 clones listed, 84% are singletons. This CDR3 contains 14 residues. V lost 4 bases and J 1 base, leaving 7 bases between the germline ends. Germline V gene data show CDR1 as MNHNY and CDR2 as SVGAGI (reference sequence). This specimen comes from a study of cytomegalovirus exposure and HLA in healthy donors. The overall study: Approximately 83 million unique TCRs from HLA-typed donors were held in an early data release.

The V and J genes are TRBV6-6 and TRBJ2-2; tentative D call: TRBD2 (6 bases). The sample was PBMCs. The TCR sequence derives from a boy aged 2 to 10 in good health and CMV-seronegative. DNA of the CDR3: TGTGCCAGCAGTTGGAGGGAGAACACCGGGGAGCTGTTTTTT. Translating it yields CASSWRENTGELFF.